This T cell receptor (beta chain) was obtained from a study of shared clonotypes between healthy human individuals. Study-wide results and limits: Roughly 4.6% of naive CD4 clonotypes were common to several donors.

Germline CDR1 is SNHLY and CDR2 is FYNNEI. Trimming removed 0 bases at V and 5 bases at J, with 14 bases between. CDR3 length: 15 amino acids. Clones were read by immunoSEQ multiplex PCR, and TCRdb kept only the in-frame ones, dropping some. The sample yields around 2.3 million clones, more than 90% seen once. As for this clone: Its antigen remains unidentified.

Sequenced input: naive CD4+ T cells sorted from blood. Documented subset: CD45RA+ positively selected. The rearrangement links TRBV2 to TRBJ2-7; unclear D gene. The source of this sequence is a man between 18 and 35 years old in good health. The CDR3 loop reads CASSEAPVGPNEQYF. The DNA for the CDR3 is TGTGCCAGCAGTGAAGCCCCAGTGGGTCCCAACGAGCAGTACTTC.